The present T cell receptor beta chain was sequenced within a study of shared clonotypes between healthy human individuals. Trimming cost V 0 bases and J 3 bases, with 9 bases left between them. This CDR3 is 15 amino acids long. TCRdb's copy holds only in-frame clones and misses some; the assay was immunoSEQ multiplex PCR. The sample has about 2.1 million clones, over 85% seen once; the top ten hold around 1.7%. Positively selected for CCR7, the CD45RO-negative cells used as naive CD8 cells excluded terminally differentiated effector memory CD45RA+ cells. The sequence derives from a man between 18 and 29 years old in good health. Some clones in this sample may be carry-over from other donors' samples. Sequencing was done on a sample of naive CD8+ T cells from PBMCs. This chain uses TRBV23-1 with TRBJ1-5, with D possibly TRBD1 on 6 matching bases. TRBV23-1 is identified as an open reading frame with a role that is uncertain. The chain's CDR3 is CASSQSDSYNQPQHF. CDR3 nucleotides: TGCGCCAGCAGTCAATCGGACAGTTACAATCAGCCCCAGCATTTT.